The 26 T cell receptor beta chains below were found in one sample sequenced in a study of cytomegalovirus exposure and HLA in healthy donors. The PCR had 60 Vbeta and 13 Jbeta primers. Measured with immunoSEQ multiplex PCR; TCRdb has only the in-frame clones, and not every one. The data hold 180,000 or so clones, with roughly 80% observed a single time. The sequencing sample was made of PBMCs. The receptors come from a woman aged 40 to 50 in good health and CMV-seropositive.

V usage is TRBV6-1 and J usage is TRBJ2-7, with D perhaps matching TRBD1 (5 bases). The CDR3 sequence is 14 residues long. Trimming pared 10 bases from V and 1 base from J, leaving 17 bases between. Germline V gives CDR1 MNHNS, CDR2 SASEGT. The CDR3 sequence: CATFFQGTSYEQYF. For the CDR3, the DNA is TGTGCCACCTTTTTCCAGGGAACGTCCTACGAGCAGTACTTC.

This clone was detected once. The gene calls are TRBV18 and TRBJ2-2, with 9 bases fitting TRBD1. The CDR3 sequence is 15 residues long. Germline assignment: CDR1 KGHSH and CDR2 LQKENI. The V segment lost 1 base and the J segment 5 bases; nucleotides outside the gene matches: 2. CDR3 in amino acids: CASSPLGQGTGELFF. In DNA form, the CDR3 reads TGTGCCAGCTCACCACTAGGACAGGGGACCGGGGAGCTGTTTTTT.

This clone was detected once. This rearrangement joins TRBV7-9 to TRBJ1-3; unclear D gene. CDR1 is SEHNR and CDR2 is FQNEAQ in the germline V gene (reference sequence). The CDR3 has 16 residues. The ends were cut back, 0 bases at V and 2 bases at J, with 11 bases in the middle. CDR3 protein: CASSLAGADAGNTIYF. The CDR3 DNA follows: TGTGCCAGCAGCTTAGCGGGCGCAGACGCTGGAAACACCATATATTTT.

This clone was counted a single time. The chain is built from TRBV30 and TRBJ1-3; TRBD1 aligns across 7 bases. CDR1 is GTSNPN, CDR2 SVGIG, per germline (reference sequence). The CDR3 runs 17 residues. The V gene end was trimmed by 0 bases and the J gene end by 0 bases; junction bases not matched to a gene: 8. CDR3 residues: CAWSVPLTGVSGNTIYF. CDR3 bases: TGTGCCTGGAGTGTACCCCTTACAGGGGTCTCTGGAAACACCATATATTTT.

This clone ranks as medium-sized. The chain carries TRBV4-3 and TRBJ1-6, with TRBD1 matching over 8 bases. This CDR3 has 18 amino acids. CDR1 is LGHNA and CDR2 is YSLEER in the germline V gene. The V and J ends lost 0 bases and 8 bases, in that order; junction bases with no gene match: 12. As DNA, the CDR3 is TGCGCCAGCAGCCAAGACGCGGGGATGACAGGGGTCTATTCACCCCTCCACTTT. It codes for CASSQDAGMTGVYSPLHF.

The V call is TRBV19, the J call TRBJ1-1, with D tentatively TRBD1 (5 bases). Per the germline V gene, CDR1 is LNHDA and CDR2 is SQIVND (reference sequence). This CDR3 is built from 16 residues. Trimming took off 0 bases at V and 7 bases at J, with 18 bases between the two ends. Here the CDR3 reads CASSIDPAGRVNEAFF. The CDR3 DNA follows: TGTGCCAGTAGTATAGATCCCGCAGGGAGGGTGAATGAAGCTTTCTTT.

The V call is TRBV2, the J call TRBJ1-1; 7 nucleotides align to TRBD1. The trim removed 4 bases at V and 11 bases at J, leaving 10 bases unmatched. CDR1 and CDR2 from the germline V gene are SNHLY and FYNNEI. The CDR3 is made up of 13 amino acids. DNA for the CDR3: TGTGCCAGCAGTGCTGGACCGGGACAGCTCGCTTTCTTT. It translates to CASSAGPGQLAFF.

The chain is built from TRBV2 and TRBJ2-2; TRBD2 might be the D (6 bases). V was trimmed by 6 bases and J by 4 bases, leaving 12 bases between them. Germline V gene sequence: CDR1 SNHLY, CDR2 FYNNEI. The CDR3 extends over 14 amino acids. The DNA for the CDR3 is TGTGCCAGCAGGGGGGACTCCGTCACCGGGGAGCTGTTTTTT. Protein: CASRGDSVTGELFF.

V and J are TRBV4-2 and TRBJ2-1, with D maybe TRBD2 (6 bases). The CDR3 has 15 amino acids. Trimming stripped 1 base from V and 8 bases from J, with 15 bases between. The germline CDR1 and CDR2 sequences are LGHNA and YNFKEQ. CDR3 bases: TGTGCCAGCAGCCAAGTGGAGGAGGGCACTGATGAGCAGTTCTTC. Protein product: CASSQVEEGTDEQFF.

The V call is TRBV27, the J call TRBJ1-2, with 7 positions matching TRBD1. J lost 3 bases, V lost 6 bases, and 22 bases had no gene match. The CDR3 runs to 19 residues. Germline V gives CDR1 MNHEY, CDR2 SMNVEV (reference sequence). The CDR3 sequence: CASSQSWKQTGRGHYGYTF. In nucleotides, the CDR3 is TGTGCCAGCAGCCAATCCTGGAAACAGACAGGGCGCGGGCACTATGGCTACACCTTC.

The table lists this clone with a few counts. The chain joins TRBV19 to TRBJ2-1; TRBD1 matches at 8 bases. The CDR3 totals 14 residues. Germline trimming cut 4 bases from V and 6 bases from J; bases unmatched to any gene: 5. Germline CDR1 and CDR2: LNHDA and SQIVND (reference sequence). The CDR3 spells CASSTRDRPNEQFF. The DNA for the CDR3 is TGTGCCAGTAGTACCCGGGACAGGCCCAATGAGCAGTTCTTC. The full variable domain, completed using reference TRBV19 and TRBJ2-1, is DGGITQSPKYLFRKEGQNVTLSCEQNLNHDAMYWYRQDPGQGLRLIYYSQIVNDFQKGDIAEGYSVSREKKESFPLTVTSAQKNPTAFYLCASSTRDRPNEQFFGPGTRLTVL.

V usage is TRBV5-5 and J usage is TRBJ1-1; a weak D match, TRBD1 (5 bases). Germline assignment: CDR1 SGHKS and CDR2 YYEKEE (reference sequence). Deletions cut 1 base from V and 7 bases from J, with 17 bases between. The length of the CDR3 is 15 residues. The CDR3 loop reads CASSLYAGTLYEAFF. CDR3 DNA: TGTGCCAGCAGCTTGTATGCAGGGACTCTTTATGAAGCTTTCTTT. Full variable domain (remainder filled in from reference TRBV5-5 and TRBJ1-1): DAGVTQSPTHLIKTRGQQVTLRCSPISGHKSVSWYQQVLGQGPQFIFQYYEKEERGRGNFPDRFSARQFPNYSSELNVNALLLGDSALYLCASSLYAGTLYEAFFGQGTRLTVV.

The chain joins TRBV10-2 to TRBJ1-1, with D tentatively TRBD1 (6 bases). With 6 bases removed from V and 3 bases from J, the gap between germline ends came to 11 bases. The CDR3 is 13 amino acids. Per the germline V gene, CDR1 is WSHSY and CDR2 is SAAADI. The CDR3 region has the DNA TGCGCCAGCAGGGGGGCTGGGGACACTGAAGCTTTCTTT. Translated, it gives CASRGAGDTEAFF.

The chain uses TRBV27 and TRBJ2-5; 7 nucleotides agree with TRBD2. Per the germline V gene, CDR1 is MNHEY and CDR2 is SMNVEV (reference sequence). The CDR3 is 16 amino acids. V gave up 2 bases and J gave up 4 bases; unmatched junction bases: 10. In nucleotides, the CDR3 is TGTGCCAGCAGTTTACTCGTGGGAGGGCCTCCAGAGACCCAGTACTTC. Protein sequence: CASSLLVGGPPETQYF.

This chain links TRBV6-6 with TRBJ1-2; 9 positions agree with TRBD1. The trim removed 5 bases at V and 4 bases at J, leaving 11 bases unmatched. Germline CDR1 reads MNHNY; CDR2 reads SVGAGI (reference sequence). This CDR3 contains 16 residues. The CDR3, as DNA: TGTGCCAGCAGTGGTTCCGGGACAGGGACGAGCTATGGCTACACCTTC. Its protein is CASSGSGTGTSYGYTF.

This clone was counted only a few times. The chain links TRBV7-9 to TRBJ2-5; 8 positions match TRBD1. Per the germline V gene, CDR1 is SEHNR and CDR2 is FQNEAQ (reference sequence). The CDR3 is made up of 14 amino acids. V lost 5 bases to trimming and J lost 4 bases; unmatched junction nucleotides: 6. The CDR3 coding sequence is TGTGCCAGCAGCAAGGGGACAGGACTAGAGACCCAGTACTTC. Its translation: CASSKGTGLETQYF. The complete variable domain, with remaining parts taken from reference TRBV7-9 and TRBJ2-5, reads DTGVSQNPRHKITKRGQNVTFRCDPISEHNRLYWYRQTLGQGPEFLTYFQNEAQLEKSRLLSDRFSAERPKGSFSTLEIQRTEQGDSAMYLCASSKGTGLETQYFGPGTRLLVL.

The V and J genes are TRBV29-1 and TRBJ2-3; TRBD1 aligns across 9 bases. V trimming: 7 bases; J trimming: 1 base; junction bases outside the gene matches: 3. The CDR3 has 13 residues. The V gene's germline CDR1 is SQVTM and CDR2 ANQGSEA. In DNA, the CDR3 is TGCAGCGGAACAGGGGGCGGCACAGATACGCAGTATTTT. Protein sequence: CSGTGGGTDTQYF.

The rearrangement links TRBV6-1 to TRBJ1-5; a possible D gene is TRBD1 (5 bases). The CDR3 is 13 residues long. Germline V lookup: CDR1 MNHNS, CDR2 SASEGT. V dropped 6 bases and J dropped 6 bases, with 12 bases sitting between them. DNA of the CDR3: TGTGCCAGCAGGGACACGGGGGGTCAGCCCCAGCATTTT. It is translated as CASRDTGGQPQHF.

V gene TRBV7-2 combines with J gene TRBJ2-5; D possibly corresponds to TRBD1 (6 bases). Germline loops: CDR1 SGHTA, CDR2 FQGNSA. The CDR3 has 15 amino acids. Trimming took off 1 base at V and 2 bases at J, with 11 bases between the two ends. The CDR3 here is CASSLVRQVQETQYF. The CDR3 DNA follows: TGTGCCAGCAGCTTAGTTCGACAGGTACAAGAGACCCAGTACTTC.

The chain couples TRBV14 to TRBJ2-5; maybe TRBD1 (6 bases). V lost 1 base and J lost 1, with 16 bases in between. Germline CDR1 reads SGHDN; CDR2 reads FVKESK. This CDR3 region has 17 residues. As DNA, the CDR3 is TGTGCCAGCAGCCAAGGGGTTCCGGGACACCGCCAAGAGACCCAGTACTTC. Translated: CASSQGVPGHRQETQYF. Full variable domain (remainder filled in from reference TRBV14 and TRBJ2-5): EAGVTQFPSHSVIEKGQTVTLRCDPISGHDNLYWYRRVMGKEIKFLLHFVKESKQDESGMPNNRFLAERTGGTYSTLKVQPAELEDSGVYFCASSQGVPGHRQETQYFGPGTRLLVL.

On this clone: Relative to the germline gene, one junction end is altered; a read error may explain this. CDR3 region: CSVEAGGTDTQYF. CDR3 coding DNA: TGCAGCGTCGAAGCCGGGGGCACAGATACGCAGTATTTT. V and J are TRBV29-1 and TRBJ2-3; a possible D gene is TRBD2 (5 bases). Germline V CDR1 and CDR2: SQVTM, ANQGSEA. There are 13 residues in the CDR3.

V and J are TRBV11-2 and TRBJ2-1; 10 positions agree with TRBD2. V trimming: 7 bases; J trimming: 9 bases; junction bases outside the gene matches: 12. Germline V gene data show CDR1 as SGHAT and CDR2 as FQNNGV. The CDR3 runs 15 residues. The chain's CDR3 is CASNPTSGNRGEQFF. The CDR3 bases are TGTGCCAGCAACCCTACTAGCGGGAATCGGGGTGAGCAGTTCTTC.

The CDR3 nucleotides are TGCAGCGTCCTAGCGGCAAGTGGGGCCAACGTCCTGACTTTC. Translated: CSVLAASGANVLTF. The rearrangement links TRBV29-1 to TRBJ2-6; TRBD2 matches at 7 bases. The CDR3 is 14 amino acids. Germline lookup yields CDR1 SQVTM and CDR2 ANQGSEA. V lost 6 bases, J lost 3 bases, and 5 bases stayed unmatched.

CDR3 bases: TGTGCCAGCCCCAGGACAGGGGGCAATGAGCAGTTCTTC. Translated, it gives CASPRTGGNEQFF. The chain links TRBV6-4 to TRBJ2-1; 10 bases agree with TRBD1. The V and J ends lost 8 bases and 6 bases, in that order; junction bases with no gene match: 4. Germline CDR1 reads MRHNA; CDR2 reads SNTAGT. The CDR3 contains 13 residues.

The count of this clone is one. The V call is TRBV5-3, the J call TRBJ1-5, with D tentatively TRBD1 (6 bases). TRBV5-3 is an ORF for which the function is uncertain. This CDR3 spans 15 amino acids. V lost 8 bases, J lost 5 bases, and 20 bases lay in between. CDR3 sequence (DNA): TGTGCCAGGGCGGGTGGGGGGGCCGGCGATCAGCCCCAGCATTTT. Translation: CARAGGGAGDQPQHF.

Points on this clone: Other nucleotide sequences in the sample specify the same CDR3. This chain uses TRBV7-2 with TRBJ1-1; D not resolved. The CDR3 has 13 amino acids. CDR1 is SGHTA and CDR2 is FQGNSA in the germline V gene. V lost 5 bases to trimming and J lost 3 bases, with 10 bases between them. In DNA, the CDR3 is TGTGCCAGCAGCCCTTCAGGATACACTGAAGCTTTCTTT. Translation gives CASSPSGYTEAFF.